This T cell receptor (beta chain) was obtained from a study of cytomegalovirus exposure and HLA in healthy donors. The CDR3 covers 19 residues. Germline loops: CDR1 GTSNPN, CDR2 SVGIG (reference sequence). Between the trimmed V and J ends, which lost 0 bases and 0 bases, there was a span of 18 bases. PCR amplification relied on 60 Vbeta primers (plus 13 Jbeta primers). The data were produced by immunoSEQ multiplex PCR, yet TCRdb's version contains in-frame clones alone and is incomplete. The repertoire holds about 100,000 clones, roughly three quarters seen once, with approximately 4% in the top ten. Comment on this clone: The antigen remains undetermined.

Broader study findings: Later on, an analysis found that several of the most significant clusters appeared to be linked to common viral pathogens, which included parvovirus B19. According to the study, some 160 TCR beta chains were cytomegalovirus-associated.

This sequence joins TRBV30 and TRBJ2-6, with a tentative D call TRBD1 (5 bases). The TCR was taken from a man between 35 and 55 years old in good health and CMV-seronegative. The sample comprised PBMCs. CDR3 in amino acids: CAWSVRVVGVDSGANVLTF. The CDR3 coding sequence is TGTGCCTGGAGTGTAAGAGTTGTAGGGGTTGACTCTGGGGCCAACGTCCTGACTTTC.